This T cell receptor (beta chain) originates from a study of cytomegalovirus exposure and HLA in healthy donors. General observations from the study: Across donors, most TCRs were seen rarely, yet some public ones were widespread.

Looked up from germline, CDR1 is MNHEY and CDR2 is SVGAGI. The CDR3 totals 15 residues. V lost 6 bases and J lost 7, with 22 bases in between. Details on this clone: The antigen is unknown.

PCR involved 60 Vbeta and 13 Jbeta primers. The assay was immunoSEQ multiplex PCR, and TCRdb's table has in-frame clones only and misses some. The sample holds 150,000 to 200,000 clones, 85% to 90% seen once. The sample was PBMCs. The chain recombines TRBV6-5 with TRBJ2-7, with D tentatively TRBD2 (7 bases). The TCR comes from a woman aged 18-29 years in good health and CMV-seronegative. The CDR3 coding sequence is TGTGCCAGCAGGAAAGGGAGGGGGACCCTGGAAGAGCAGTACTTC. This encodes CASRKGRGTLEEQYF.